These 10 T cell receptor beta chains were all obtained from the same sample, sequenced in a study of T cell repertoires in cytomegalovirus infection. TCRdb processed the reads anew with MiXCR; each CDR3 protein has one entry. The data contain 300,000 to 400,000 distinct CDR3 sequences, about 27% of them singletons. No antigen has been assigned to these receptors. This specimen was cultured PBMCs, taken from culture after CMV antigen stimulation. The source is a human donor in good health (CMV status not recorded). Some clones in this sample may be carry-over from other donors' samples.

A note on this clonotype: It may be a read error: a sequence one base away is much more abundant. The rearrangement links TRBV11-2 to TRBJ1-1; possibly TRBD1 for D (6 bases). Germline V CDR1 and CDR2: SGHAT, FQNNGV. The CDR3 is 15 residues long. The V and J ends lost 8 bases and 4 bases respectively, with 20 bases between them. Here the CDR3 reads CASGSRGGSGTEAFF. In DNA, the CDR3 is TGTGCCAGCGGCTCAAGGGGGGGGAGTGGCACTGAAGCTTTCTTT.

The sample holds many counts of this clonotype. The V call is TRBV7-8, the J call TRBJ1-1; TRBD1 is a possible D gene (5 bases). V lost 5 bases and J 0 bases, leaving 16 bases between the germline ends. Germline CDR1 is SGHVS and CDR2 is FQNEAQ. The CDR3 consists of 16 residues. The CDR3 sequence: CASSPAGHSMNTEAFF. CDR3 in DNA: TGTGCCAGCAGCCCCGCCGGACATAGCATGAACACTGAAGCTTTCTTT.

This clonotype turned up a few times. The CDR3 sequence is CASSIRSAGSYEQYF. Written as DNA, the CDR3 is TGTGCCAGTAGTATACGCTCCGCGGGATCCTACGAGCAGTACTTC. The genes are TRBV19 and TRBJ2-7; D is possibly TRBD2 (6 bases). Trimming pared 2 bases from V and 1 base from J, leaving 12 bases between. The CDR3 is 15 amino acids. Germline lookup yields CDR1 LNHDA and CDR2 SQIVND (reference sequence).

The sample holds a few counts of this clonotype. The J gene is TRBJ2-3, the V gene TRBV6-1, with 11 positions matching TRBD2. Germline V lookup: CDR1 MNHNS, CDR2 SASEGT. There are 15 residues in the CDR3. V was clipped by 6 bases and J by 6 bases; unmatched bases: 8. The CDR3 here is CASRGLAAAKDTQYF. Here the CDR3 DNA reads TGTGCCAGCAGGGGACTAGCGGCGGCGAAGGATACGCAGTATTTT.

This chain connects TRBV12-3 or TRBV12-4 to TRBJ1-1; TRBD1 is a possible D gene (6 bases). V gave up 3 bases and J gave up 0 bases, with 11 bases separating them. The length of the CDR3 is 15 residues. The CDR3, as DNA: TGTGCCAGCAGTTTCGTTCGACAGGTGAACACTGAAGCTTTCTTT. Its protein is CASSFVRQVNTEAFF.

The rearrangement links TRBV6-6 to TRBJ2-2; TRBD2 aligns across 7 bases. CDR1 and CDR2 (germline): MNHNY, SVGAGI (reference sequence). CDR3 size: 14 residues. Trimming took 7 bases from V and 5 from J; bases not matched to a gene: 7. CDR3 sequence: CASTGLVRTGELFF. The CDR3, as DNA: TGTGCCAGCACAGGACTAGTTCGAACCGGGGAGCTGTTTTTT.

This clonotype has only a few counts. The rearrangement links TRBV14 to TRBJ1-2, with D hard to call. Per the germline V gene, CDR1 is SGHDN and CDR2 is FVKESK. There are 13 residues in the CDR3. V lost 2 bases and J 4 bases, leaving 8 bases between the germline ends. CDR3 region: CASSQRASYGYTF. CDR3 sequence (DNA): TGTGCCAGCAGCCAAAGGGCGAGCTATGGCTACACCTTC.

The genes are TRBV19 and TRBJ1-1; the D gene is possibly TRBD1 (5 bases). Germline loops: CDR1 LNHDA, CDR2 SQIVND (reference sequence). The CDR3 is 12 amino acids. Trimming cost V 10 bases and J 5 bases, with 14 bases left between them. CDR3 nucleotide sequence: TGTGCCACGATAATCCAGGGTACTGAAGCTTTCTTT. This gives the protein CATIIQGTEAFF.

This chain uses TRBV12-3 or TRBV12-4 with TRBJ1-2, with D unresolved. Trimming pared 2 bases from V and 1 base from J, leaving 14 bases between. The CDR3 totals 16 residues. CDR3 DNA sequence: TGTGCCAGCAGTTTAACCGGACGGGCAGATAACTATGGCTACACCTTC. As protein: CASSLTGRADNYGYTF.

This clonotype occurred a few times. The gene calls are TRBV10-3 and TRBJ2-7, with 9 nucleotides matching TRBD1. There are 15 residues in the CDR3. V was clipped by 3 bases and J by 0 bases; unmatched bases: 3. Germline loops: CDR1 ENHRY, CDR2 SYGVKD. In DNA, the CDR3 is TGTGCCATCAGTGAAGGGGACAGGGTCTCCTACGAGCAGTACTTC. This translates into CAISEGDRVSYEQYF.